This TCR beta chain was captured in a study of cytomegalovirus exposure and HLA in healthy donors. Whole-study findings and limits: Later on, an analysis tied 15,000 to 20,000 TCR beta sequences to HLA alleles at 0.05 false discovery rate. Within a later analysis, the majority of CMV-associated TCR beta chains appeared HLA-restricted. Usually a TCR sequence was rare, but some public TCRs were found in many donors.

This CDR3 has 14 amino acids. The V gene's germline CDR1 is GTSNPN and CDR2 SVGIG (reference sequence). 13 Jbeta primers and 60 Vbeta primers were used for the PCR. Produced via immunoSEQ multiplex PCR; TCRdb's table is partial and in-frame only. The sample holds approximately 100,000 clones; over 60% are singletons and the top ten take approximately 15%. As regards this clone: Its target is not known.

Sequencing used PBMCs. The sequence derives from a man aged 60-69 years in good health and CMV-seropositive. The chain is built from TRBV30 and TRBJ2-5; a possible D gene is TRBD1 (6 bases). The end of the DNA is better explained by TRBJ2-7, so the J call may be wrong. Here the CDR3 DNA reads TGTGCCTGGAGTGTCCGAAACAGGGACTACGAGCAGTACTTC. It encodes CAWSVRNRDYEQYF.